The TCR beta chain described here comes from a study of early T cells in non-severe SARS-CoV-2 infection. TCRdb analysed the 5' RACE reads with MiXCR anew, one entry per CDR3 protein. The sample holds 26,000 or so distinct CDR3 sequences; roughly 5% are singletons and the top ten take 3% to 4.5%. The table lists this clonotype with many counts. Germline loops: CDR1 SQVTM, CDR2 ANQGSEA. V was shortened by 4 bases and J by 1 base, with 16 bases between the two germline ends. CDR3 length equals 15 residues. Source material: whole blood. The chain carries TRBV29-1 and TRBJ2-5; D unclear. The TCR sequence derives from an adult who was a healthcare worker with PCR-confirmed SARS-CoV-2 infection or an uninfected control (not recorded which). In DNA, the CDR3 is TGCAGCGTTGGCGATGTGTACGCCCGCCAAGAGACCCAGTACTTC. Its translation is CSVGDVYARQETQYF.